Listed below are T cell receptor beta chains from one sample, sequenced in a study of Graves' ophthalmopathy and Graves' hyperthyroidism. TCRdb itself ran the multiplex PCR reads through MiXCR, one entry per CDR3 protein. This table holds 500,000 to 700,000 distinct CDR3 sequences, 35% to 45% found once. Sample: peripheral blood or thyroid tissue (not recorded which). These TCRs come from an adult man with Graves' hyperthyroidism. The CDR3 runs from the conserved cysteine through the conserved F or W. D genes are given only for firm matches. Only some rows state a clone size, as once, few, many or a class for expanded clones.

D gene	V gene	clone size	J gene	CDR3 protein	CDR3 DNA
TRBD2	TRBV7-2	many	TRBJ2-2	CASRRGLADTGELFF	TGTGCCAGCAGGAGAGGGCTAGCGGACACCGGGGAGCTGTTTTTT
NA	TRBV4-1	many	TRBJ1-4	CASSQVGRGNEKLFF	TGCGCCAGCAGCCAAGTCGGGAGGGGAAATGAAAAACTGTTTTTT
TRBD2	TRBV20-1	many	TRBJ2-5	CSADPGGGRKTQYF	TGCAGTGCTGACCCGGGAGGGGGTAGGAAGACCCAGTACTTC
TRBD1	TRBV14	NA	TRBJ2-7	CASSFPTGTGPFYEQYF	TGTGCCAGCAGTTTTCCCACCGGGACAGGGCCCTTTTACGAGCAGTACTTC
NA	TRBV4-1	NA	TRBJ1-5	CASSKGTAYEHF	TGCGCCAGCAGTAAGGGGACGGCCTACGAGCATTTT
NA	TRBV7-8	many	TRBJ2-2	CASSRGTTNTGELFF	TGTGCCAGCAGCCGGGGGACCACGAACACCGGGGAGCTGTTTTTT
TRBD1	TRBV6-5	many	TRBJ1-2	CASSRDRGHRVDTF	TGTGCCAGCAGCAGGGACAGGGGTCACCGAGTGGACACCTTC
NA	TRBV15	many	TRBJ1-1	CATSPVGGIKTEAFF	TGTGCCACCAGCCCGGTCGGGGGAATTAAGACTGAAGCTTTCTTT
NA	TRBV20-1	many	TRBJ1-5	CSVIRDKIGNQPQHF	TGCAGTGTTATCCGGGACAAAATCGGCAATCAGCCCCAGCATTTT
NA	TRBV24-1	NA	TRBJ2-1	CATGGVDEQFF	TGTGCCACGGGGGGAGTCGATGAGCAGTTCTTC
NA	TRBV12-3/TRBV12-4	many	TRBJ2-5	CASTTAGPQETQYF	TGTGCCAGCACCACGGCGGGACCCCAAGAGACCCAGTACTTC
NA	TRBV7-6	many	TRBJ2-2	CASSLAQGINAGELFF	TGTGCCAGCAGCTTAGCTCAGGGGATCAACGCCGGGGAGCTGTTTTTT
NA	TRBV12-3/TRBV12-4	many	TRBJ1-5	CASSLSDSSYQPQHF	TGTGCCAGCAGTTTATCCGACAGCTCTTATCAGCCCCAGCATTTT
NA	TRBV7-3	few	TRBJ2-7	CASSLEYMGADEQYF	TGTGCCAGCAGCTTGGAGTACATGGGCGCAGACGAGCAGTACTTC
NA	TRBV7-9	NA	TRBJ2-7	CASSRPRGYEQYF	TGTGCCAGCAGCAGACCAAGGGGGTACGAGCAGTACTTC
TRBD1	TRBV7-9	many	TRBJ1-2	CASSPTGAYGYTF	TGTGCCAGCAGCCCTACAGGGGCCTATGGCTACACCTTC
NA	TRBV9	many	TRBJ2-2	CASSARSLDTGELFF	TGTGCCAGCAGCGCCAGGAGCTTGGACACCGGGGAGCTGTTTTTT
NA	TRBV24-1	NA	TRBJ2-5	CATSDSTGTREAQYF	TGTGCCACCAGTGATTCGACAGGGACTCGAGAGGCCCAGTACTTC
TRBD1	TRBV29-1	NA	TRBJ1-1	CSGGGPMNTEAFF	TGCAGCGGAGGGGGCCCGATGAACACTGAAGCTTTCTTT
NA	TRBV16	NA	TRBJ2-7	CASSRTGTGDYEQYF	TGTGCCAGCAGCCGGACCGGGACCGGGGACTACGAGCAGTACTTC
NA	TRBV30	few	TRBJ2-7	CAWSATFSYEQYF	TGTGCCTGGAGTGCCACTTTCTCCTACGAGCAGTACTTC
TRBD1	TRBV7-9	NA	TRBJ2-5	CASSFRDRGVIETQYF	TGTGCCAGCAGCTTCCGGGACAGGGGCGTGATCGAGACCCAGTACTTC
NA	TRBV24-1	few	TRBJ2-1	CATSFGTGYNEQFF	TGTGCCACCAGTTTCGGGACTGGATACAATGAGCAGTTCTTC
NA	TRBV10-3	many	TRBJ2-2	CAISGLAKNTGELFF	TGTGCCATCAGTGGGTTGGCCAAGAACACCGGGGAGCTGTTTTTT
TRBD2	TRBV10-3	NA	TRBJ2-7	CAISESTSGRESEQYF	TGTGCCATCAGTGAGTCTACTAGCGGGAGGGAGTCCGAGCAGTACTTC
NA	TRBV25-1	NA	TRBJ2-5	CASSGGDRGEWKTQYF	TGTGCCAGCAGTGGGGGGGATAGGGGGGAATGGAAGACCCAGTACTTC
TRBD1	TRBV12-3/TRBV12-4	NA	TRBJ2-5	CASSERTGEQPQYF	TGTGCCAGCAGCGAAAGGACAGGGGAACAGCCCCAGTACTTC
NA	TRBV4-2	NA	TRBJ1-2	CASSQGVIYGYTF	TGTGCCAGCAGCCAAGGGGTCATCTATGGCTACACCTTC
NA	TRBV15	NA	TRBJ1-5	CASSRTLGGAGQPQHF	TGTGCCAGCAGTCGGACCCTCGGCGGTGCGGGTCAGCCCCAGCATTTT
TRBD1	TRBV9	many	TRBJ1-1	CASGRGQGQAEAFF	TGTGCCAGCGGAAGGGGACAGGGTCAGGCTGAAGCTTTCTTT
TRBD1	TRBV19	NA	TRBJ1-2	CASNIVSGQGPINYGYTF	TGTGCCAGTAATATAGTTTCCGGACAGGGACCCATCAACTATGGCTACACCTTC